The present T cell receptor (beta chain) was sequenced within a study of cytomegalovirus exposure and HLA in healthy donors. PCR was performed using 60 Vbeta and 13 Jbeta primers. Clones were read by immunoSEQ multiplex PCR, and TCRdb kept only the in-frame ones, dropping some. The sample has under 200,000 clones, roughly two thirds seen once; the top ten hold around 4.5%. CDR1 is MNHNS, CDR2 SASEGT, per germline. V was clipped by 2 bases and J by 11 bases, with 12 bases between them. The CDR3 is 12 residues long. The TCR originated in a woman aged 18-29 years in good health and CMV-seropositive. The genes are TRBV6-1 and TRBJ1-1; D is perhaps TRBD1 (5 bases). Material: PBMCs. CDR3 loop: CASSERFRVAFF. In DNA, the CDR3 is TGTGCCAGCAGTGAACGGTTCAGGGTGGCTTTCTTT.